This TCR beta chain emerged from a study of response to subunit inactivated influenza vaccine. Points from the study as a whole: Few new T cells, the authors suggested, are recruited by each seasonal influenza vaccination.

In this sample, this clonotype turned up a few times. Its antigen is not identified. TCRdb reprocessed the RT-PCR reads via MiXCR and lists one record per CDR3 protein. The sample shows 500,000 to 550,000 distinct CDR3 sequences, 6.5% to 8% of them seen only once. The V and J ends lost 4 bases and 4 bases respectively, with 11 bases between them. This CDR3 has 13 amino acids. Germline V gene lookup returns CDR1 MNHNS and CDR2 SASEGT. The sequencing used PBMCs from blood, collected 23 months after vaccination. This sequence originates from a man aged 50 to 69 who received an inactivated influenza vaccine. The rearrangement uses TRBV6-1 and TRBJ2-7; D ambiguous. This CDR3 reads CASSASIGYEQYF. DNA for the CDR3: TGTGCCAGCAGTGCTTCTATTGGTTACGAGCAGTACTTC.